This T cell receptor (beta chain) came from a study of OX40 agonist ivuxolimab in advanced cancers. General study findings and limits: The CD4+ and CD8+ T cells in the blood had expanded clonally by week 6 at 0.1 to 3.0 mg/kg.

Sequencing used immunoSEQ multiplex PCR; TCRdb keeps in-frame clones, though not all of them. The sample has fewer than 75,000 clones, 75% to 85% seen once. V shed 3 bases and J 3 bases; nucleotides not matched to a gene: 3. Germline CDR1 and CDR2: SGHTA and FQGTGA. The CDR3 length is 15 residues. As concerns this clone: Its antigen is undetermined.

Baseline was the first blood sampling point, followed by cycle 4 day 1 and cycle 7 day 1. This TCR was sampled from an adult with an advanced solid tumor such as melanoma, head and neck, liver or kidney cancer. This chain links TRBV7-3 with TRBJ2-3; 10 positions agree with TRBD1. Here the sequenced sample was CD4+ or CD8+ T cells sorted from blood, taken in a trial of the OX40 agonist ivuxolimab. The CDR3 region is CASSFGQGETDTQYF. The DNA of the CDR3 is TGTGCCAGCAGCTTTGGACAGGGGGAAACAGATACGCAGTATTTT.